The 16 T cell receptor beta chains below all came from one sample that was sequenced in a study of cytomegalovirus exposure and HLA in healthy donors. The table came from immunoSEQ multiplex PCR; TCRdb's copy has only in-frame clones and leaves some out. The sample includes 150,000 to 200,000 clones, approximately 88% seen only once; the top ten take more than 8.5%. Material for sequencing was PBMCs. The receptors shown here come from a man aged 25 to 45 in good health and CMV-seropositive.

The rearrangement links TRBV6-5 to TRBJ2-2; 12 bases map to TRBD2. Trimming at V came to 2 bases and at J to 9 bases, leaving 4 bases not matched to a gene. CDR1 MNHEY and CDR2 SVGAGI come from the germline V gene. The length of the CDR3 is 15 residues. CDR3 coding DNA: TGTGCCAGCAGTTACCTAGCGGGGGGGGACCGGGAGCTGTTTTTT. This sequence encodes CASSYLAGGDRELFF.

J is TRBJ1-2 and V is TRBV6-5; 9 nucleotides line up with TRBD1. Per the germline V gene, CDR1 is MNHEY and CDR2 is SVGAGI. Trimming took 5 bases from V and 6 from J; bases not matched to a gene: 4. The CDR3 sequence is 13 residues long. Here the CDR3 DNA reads TGTGCCAGCAGTGACGGGACAGGGAATGGCTACACCTTC. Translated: CASSDGTGNGYTF.

CDR3 sequence: CSGRQISDGYTF. The CDR3 region has the DNA TGCAGCGGGCGACAGATATCAGATGGCTACACCTTC. The chain carries TRBV29-1 and TRBJ1-2; D might be TRBD1 (5 bases). Germline V CDR1 and CDR2: SQVTM, ANQGSEA. CDR3 length: 12 residues. With 7 bases removed from V and 6 bases from J, the gap between germline ends came to 15 bases.

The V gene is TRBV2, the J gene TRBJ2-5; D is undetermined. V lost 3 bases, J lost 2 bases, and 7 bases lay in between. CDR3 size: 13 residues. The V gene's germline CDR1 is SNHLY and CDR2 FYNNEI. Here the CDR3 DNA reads TGTGCCAGCAGTGATACAGATCAAGAGACCCAGTACTTC. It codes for CASSDTDQETQYF.

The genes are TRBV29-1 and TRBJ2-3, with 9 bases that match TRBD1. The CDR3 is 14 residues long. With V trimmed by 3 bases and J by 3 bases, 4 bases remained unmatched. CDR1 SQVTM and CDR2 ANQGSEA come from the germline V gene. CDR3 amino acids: CSVEVGTGTDTQYF. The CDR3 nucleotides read TGCAGCGTTGAGGTCGGGACAGGGACAGATACGCAGTATTTT.

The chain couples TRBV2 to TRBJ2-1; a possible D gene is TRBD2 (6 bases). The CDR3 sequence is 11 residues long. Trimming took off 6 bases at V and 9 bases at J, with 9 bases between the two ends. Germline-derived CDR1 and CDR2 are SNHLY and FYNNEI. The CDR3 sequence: CASRAGGEQFF. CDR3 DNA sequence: TGTGCCAGCAGGGCCGGGGGTGAGCAGTTCTTC.

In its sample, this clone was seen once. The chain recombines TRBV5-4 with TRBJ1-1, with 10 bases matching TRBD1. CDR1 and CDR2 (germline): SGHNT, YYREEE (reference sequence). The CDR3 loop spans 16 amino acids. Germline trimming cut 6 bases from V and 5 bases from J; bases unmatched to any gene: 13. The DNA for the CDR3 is TGTGCCAGCACCGTTATGGGACAGGGGCGAGGGACTGAAGCTTTCTTT. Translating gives CASTVMGQGRGTEAFF.

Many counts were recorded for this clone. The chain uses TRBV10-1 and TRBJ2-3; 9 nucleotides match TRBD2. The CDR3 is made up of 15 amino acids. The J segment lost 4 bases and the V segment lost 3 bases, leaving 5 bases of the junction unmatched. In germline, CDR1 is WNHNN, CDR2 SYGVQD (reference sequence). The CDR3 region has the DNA TGCGCCAGCAGTGATGGGCGGGAGGGCCCAGATACGCAGTATTTT. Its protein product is CASSDGREGPDTQYF.

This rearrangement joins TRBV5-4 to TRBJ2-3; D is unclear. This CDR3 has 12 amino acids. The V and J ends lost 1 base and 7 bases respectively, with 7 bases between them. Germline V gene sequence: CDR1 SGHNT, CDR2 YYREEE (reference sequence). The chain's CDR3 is CASSLTENTQYF. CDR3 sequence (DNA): TGTGCCAGCAGCTTGACCGAGAATACGCAGTATTTT.

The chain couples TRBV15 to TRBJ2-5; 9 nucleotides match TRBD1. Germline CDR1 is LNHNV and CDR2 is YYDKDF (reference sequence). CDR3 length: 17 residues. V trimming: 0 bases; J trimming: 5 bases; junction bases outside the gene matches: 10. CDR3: CATSRDPTGGLGETQYF. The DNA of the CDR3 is TGTGCCACCAGCAGAGATCCAACAGGGGGCCTAGGGGAGACCCAGTACTTC.

In DNA, the CDR3 is TGTGCCAGCAGCTCGGGAACAACGAACACCGGGGAGCTGTTTTTT. It is translated as CASSSGTTNTGELFF. The chain links TRBV7-3 to TRBJ2-2; a possible D gene is TRBD2 (5 bases). Germline CDR1 and CDR2: SGHTA and FQGTGA. V was shortened by 4 bases and J by 0 bases, with 9 bases between the two germline ends. This CDR3 region has 15 residues.

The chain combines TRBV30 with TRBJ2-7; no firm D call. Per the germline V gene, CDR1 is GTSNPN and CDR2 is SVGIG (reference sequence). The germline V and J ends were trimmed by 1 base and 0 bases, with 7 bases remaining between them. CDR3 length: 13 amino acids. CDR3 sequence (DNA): TGTGCCTGGAGTGACCCTAGCTCCTACGAGCAGTACTTC. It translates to CAWSDPSSYEQYF.

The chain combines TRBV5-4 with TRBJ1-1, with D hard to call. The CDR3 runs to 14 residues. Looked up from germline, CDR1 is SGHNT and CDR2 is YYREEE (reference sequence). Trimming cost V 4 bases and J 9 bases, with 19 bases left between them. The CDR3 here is CASSPPFGGRQAFF. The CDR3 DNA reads TGTGCCAGCAGCCCACCTTTCGGAGGGCGGCAAGCTTTCTTT. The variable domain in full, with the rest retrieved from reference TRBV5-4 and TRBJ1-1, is ETGVTQSPTHLIKTRGQQVTLRCSSQSGHNTVSWYQQALGQGPQFIFQYYREEENGRGNFPPRFSGLQFPNYSSELNVNALELDDSALYLCASSPPFGGRQAFFGQGTRLTVV.

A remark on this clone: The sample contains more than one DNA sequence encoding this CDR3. The CDR3 DNA is TGTGCCAGCAGTCTTGGACAGCTGAACACTGAAGCTTTCTTT. Translated, it gives CASSLGQLNTEAFF. This chain links TRBV6-5 with TRBJ1-1; weak D call: TRBD1 (6 bases). Germline CDR1 reads MNHEY; CDR2 reads SVGAGI. This CDR3 contains 14 residues. The ends were cut back, 5 bases at V and 0 bases at J, with 10 bases in the middle.

The CDR3 reads CASRLAGVTGELFF. CDR3 nucleotides: TGTGCCAGCAGGTTAGCGGGAGTCACCGGGGAGCTGTTTTTT. The chain carries TRBV2 and TRBJ2-2, with 9 bases aligning to TRBD2. Germline CDR1 and CDR2: SNHLY and FYNNEI. With V trimmed by 6 bases and J by 4 bases, 3 bases remained unmatched. The CDR3 has 14 amino acids. The complete variable domain, with remaining parts taken from reference TRBV2 and TRBJ2-2, reads EPEVTQTPSHQVTQMGQEVILRCVPISNHLYFYWYRQILGQKVEFLVSFYNNEISEKSEIFDDQFSVERPDGSNFTLKIRSTKLEDSAMYFCASRLAGVTGELFFGEGSRLTVL.

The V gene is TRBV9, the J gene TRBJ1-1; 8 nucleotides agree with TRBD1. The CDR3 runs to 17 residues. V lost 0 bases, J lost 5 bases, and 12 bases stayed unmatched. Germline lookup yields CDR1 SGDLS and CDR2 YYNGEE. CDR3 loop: CASSVESLDRVGTEAFF. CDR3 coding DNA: TGTGCCAGCAGCGTAGAATCATTGGACAGGGTGGGAACTGAAGCTTTCTTT.